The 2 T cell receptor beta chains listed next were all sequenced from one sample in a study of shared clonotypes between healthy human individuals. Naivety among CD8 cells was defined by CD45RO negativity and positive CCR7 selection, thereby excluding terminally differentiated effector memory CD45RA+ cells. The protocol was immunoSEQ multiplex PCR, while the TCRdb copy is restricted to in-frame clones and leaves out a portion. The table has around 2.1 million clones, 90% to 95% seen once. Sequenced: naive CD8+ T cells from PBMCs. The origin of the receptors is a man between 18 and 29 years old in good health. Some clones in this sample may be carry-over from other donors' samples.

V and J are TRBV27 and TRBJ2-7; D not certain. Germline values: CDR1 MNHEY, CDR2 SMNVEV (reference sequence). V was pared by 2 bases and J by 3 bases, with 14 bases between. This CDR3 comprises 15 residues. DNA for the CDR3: TGTGCCAGCAGTTTAAGGCAGGATCACAACTACGAGCAGTACTTC. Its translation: CASSLRQDHNYEQYF.

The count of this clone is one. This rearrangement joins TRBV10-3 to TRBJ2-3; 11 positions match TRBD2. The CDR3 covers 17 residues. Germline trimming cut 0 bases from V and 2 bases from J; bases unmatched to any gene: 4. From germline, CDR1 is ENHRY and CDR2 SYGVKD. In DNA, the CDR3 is TGTGCCATCAGTGAGTCCAGACTAGCGGGGCTCACAGATACGCAGTATTTT. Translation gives CAISESRLAGLTDTQYF.